This T cell receptor (beta chain) stems from a study of T cell repertoires in ileal Crohn's disease. Per germline, CDR1 MRHNA and CDR2 SNTAGT. This CDR3 region has 14 residues. Trimming cost V 7 bases and J 7 bases, with 17 bases left between them. Around 490 nanograms of biopsy DNA per sample underwent TCRB immunosequencing. Clones were sequenced by immunoSEQ multiplex PCR, and TCRdb holds only the in-frame ones, with some missing. The sample contains a few thousand clones, approximately 91% of which appear only once. This clone was detected only a few times. V usage is TRBV6-4 and J usage is TRBJ2-1; no firm D call. Source material: ileal tissue. This sequence was found in an adult with Crohn's disease. Written as DNA, the CDR3 is TGTGCCAGCACCCCGTCCCCAGAGGATAATGAGCAGTTCTTC. Translation: CASTPSPEDNEQFF.